The 14 T cell receptor beta chains in this list originate from one sample, sequenced in a study of CD8 T cells in cerebrospinal fluid in Alzheimer's disease. TCRdb re-called the 10x single-cell sequencing reads; one entry per CDR3 protein, DNA not given. This sample's clone table lists around 1,700 distinct CDR3 sequences. Material: cerebrospinal fluid. The receptors shown here come from a human donor in good health.

This clonotype is medium-sized by frequency. This chain links TRBV20-1 with TRBJ2-2; the TRBD2 assignment by TCRdb is unverifiable without DNA. Germline CDR1 is DFQATT and CDR2 is SNEGSKA (reference sequence). The CDR3 runs 15 residues. CDR3 sequence reads: CSARESGRNTGELFF.

Its frequency marks this clonotype as medium-sized. V and J are TRBV19 and TRBJ2-2; checking the TCRdb D call of TRBD1 is not possible without DNA. Germline V lookup: CDR1 LNHDA, CDR2 SQIVND (reference sequence). This CDR3 spans 14 amino acids. The CDR3 spells CASSPGAGIGELFF.

The V gene is TRBV19, the J gene TRBJ1-4; TCRdb's assignment of TRBD1 cannot be checked, as there is no DNA. Germline V CDR1 and CDR2: LNHDA, SQIVND (reference sequence). The CDR3 runs to 15 residues. CDR3 loop: CASSIYGTEDEKLFF.

This clonotype shows up as medium-sized (0.01 to 0.1%) by frequency. The V and J genes are TRBV28 and TRBJ2-7; no DNA is available, so the TRBD2 call from TCRdb remains unchecked. Germline lookup yields CDR1 MDHEN and CDR2 SYDVKM. The CDR3 extends over 16 amino acids. CDR3 amino acids: CASSLLMREGRNEQYF.

The chain joins TRBV7-8 to TRBJ1-2; TCRdb's D call of TRBD1 is untestable without DNA. The CDR3 contains 13 residues. The germline gives CDR1 SGHVS, CDR2 FQNEAQ. The chain's CDR3 is CASSLGDRGGYTF. Full variable domain (rest looked up from reference TRBV7-8 and TRBJ1-2): GAGVSQSPRYKVAKRGQDVALRCDPISGHVSLFWYQQALGQGPEFLTYFQNEAQLDKSGLPSDRFFAERPEGSVSTLKIQRTQQEDSAVYLCASSLGDRGGYTFGSGTRLTVV.

This clonotype is called medium-sized based on its frequency. The genes are TRBV29-1 and TRBJ1-2; without DNA, the TCRdb call of TRBD1 cannot be checked. The CDR3 runs to 13 residues. The germline V gene encodes CDR1 SQVTM and CDR2 ANQGSEA. CDR3 amino acids: CSVDSGGNYGYTF.

This clonotype is labeled medium-sized (0.01 to 0.1%) based on frequency. The V and J genes are TRBV4-2 and TRBJ2-7. Per germline, CDR1 LGHNA and CDR2 YNFKEQ. This CDR3 is built from 15 residues. The CDR3 reads CASSQEPRSSYEQYF.

This clonotype counts as medium-sized by frequency. The V call is TRBV6-5, the J call TRBJ1-3. This CDR3 region has 15 residues. The V gene's germline CDR1 is MNHEY and CDR2 SVGAGI. The CDR3 protein is CASSPLFVGGNTIYF.

According to its frequency, this clonotype is large. The chain recombines TRBV7-6 with TRBJ2-1. Germline assignment: CDR1 SGHVS and CDR2 FNYEAQ. The CDR3 spans 14 residues. CDR3 amino acids: CASSSSGVYNEQFF.

This clonotype is labeled medium-sized (0.01 to 0.1%) based on frequency. Here the CDR3 reads CASSLTGAGNEKLFF. The rearrangement uses TRBV28 and TRBJ1-4; TCRdb picks TRBD1, but there is no DNA to check that call. Germline CDR1 reads MDHEN; CDR2 reads SYDVKM. The CDR3 loop spans 15 amino acids.

Measured by frequency, this clonotype is medium-sized. V and J are TRBV5-4 and TRBJ2-5; with no DNA, the TCRdb D assignment of TRBD2 cannot be verified. CDR3 length equals 15 residues. Germline-derived CDR1 and CDR2 are SGHNT and YYREEE (reference sequence). CDR3 sequence reads: CASSGGWPSQETQYF.

The chain's CDR3 is CASKLRGEGQPQHF. The chain recombines TRBV6-2 or TRBV6-3 with TRBJ1-5; TCRdb lists TRBD1, though no DNA is available to test this call. Per germline, CDR1 MNHEY and CDR2 SVGEGT. The CDR3 length is 14 residues.

This clonotype is deemed medium-sized by its frequency. The rearrangement uses TRBV6-6 and TRBJ2-3. The CDR3 length is 15 residues. CDR1 is MNHNY and CDR2 is SVGAGI in the germline V gene (reference sequence). The CDR3 region is CASSYPDDGTDTQYF.

By frequency, this clonotype registers large. This chain's CDR3 is CASTDPGGYEQFF. The V call is TRBV6-2 or TRBV6-3, the J call TRBJ2-1; TCRdb's assignment of TRBD1 cannot be checked, as there is no DNA. The CDR3 extends over 13 amino acids. Germline V gene sequence: CDR1 MNHEY, CDR2 SVGEGT.